Below, one T cell receptor beta chain is given with its context. The antigen remains unidentified. The source of the sample is a study of T cell responses to AZD1222 COVID-19 vaccine. General study findings and limits: Sampling captured repertoires only after the peak T cell response. At study baseline, merely six AZD1222 recipients were seropositive. Vaccine-associated CD4 TCRs spanned spike, dominant at 160-218 and 743-854.

The J segment lost 2 bases and the V segment lost 3 bases, leaving 8 bases of the junction unmatched. The CDR3 loop spans 15 amino acids. Germline CDR1 and CDR2: DFQATT and SNEGSKA (reference sequence). TCRdb's table, derived via immunoSEQ multiplex PCR, lists solely in-frame clones and lacks some. This repertoire shows roughly 100,000 clones, roughly 90% found once; its top ten account for roughly 1.1%. The chain uses TRBV20-1 and TRBJ2-7, with 9 bases identical to TRBD2. The receptor was derived from an adult in good health. The specimen comprised peripheral blood, sampled on day 0 of AZD1222 vaccination. The CDR3 sequence: CSASWGREGTYEQYF. The CDR3 DNA reads as TGCAGTGCTAGTTGGGGGCGGGAGGGGACCTACGAGCAGTACTTC.